Shown below are 5 T cell receptor beta chains from a single sample sequenced in a study of shared clonotypes between healthy human individuals. Naive CD8 isolation took CD45RO-negative cells positively selected for CCR7 and excluded terminally differentiated effector memory CD45RA+ cells. Assay: immunoSEQ multiplex PCR; the TCRdb copy retains only in-frame clones and omits some. The data contain roughly 2,000,000 clones, 90% to 95% of them singletons. The sequenced sample consisted of naive CD8+ T cells from PBMCs. These receptors all stem from a man younger than 30 in good health. Some clones in this sample may be carry-over from other donors' samples.

V is TRBV7-8 and J is TRBJ2-3; 11 nucleotides align to TRBD2. V lost 5 bases, J lost 3 bases, and 19 bases stayed unmatched. This CDR3 is built from 20 residues. Looked up from germline, CDR1 is SGHVS and CDR2 is FQNEAQ. CDR3 sequence: CASSPDNVAGGQVWTDTQYF. The CDR3 DNA sequence: TGTGCCAGCAGCCCGGACAACGTAGCGGGAGGGCAGGTCTGGACAGATACGCAGTATTTT.

This chain joins TRBV11-2 and TRBJ2-7; a weak D match, TRBD2 (7 bases). Germline V gives CDR1 SGHAT, CDR2 FQNNGV. V lost 6 bases and J 7 bases, leaving 13 bases between the germline ends. CDR3 length: 12 amino acids. CDR3 loop: CASRGGAREQYF. As DNA, the CDR3 is TGTGCCAGCAGAGGGGGGGCGAGGGAGCAGTACTTC.

The rearrangement uses TRBV5-1 and TRBJ2-3, with 12 bases matching TRBD1. CDR1 is SGHRS and CDR2 is YFSETQ in the germline V gene. The CDR3 loop spans 17 amino acids. Trimming at V came to 4 bases and at J to 0 bases, leaving 6 bases not matched to a gene. The CDR3 nucleotides are TGCGCCAGCAGCACCGGGACAGGGGGCGGAAGCACAGATACGCAGTATTTT. Translation: CASSTGTGGGSTDTQYF.

The chain links TRBV28 to TRBJ1-3; TRBD1 is a possible D gene (6 bases). CDR1 MDHEN and CDR2 SYDVKM come from the germline V gene. Between the trimmed V and J ends, which lost 5 bases and 2 bases, there was a span of 16 bases. This CDR3 is 16 amino acids long. This chain's CDR3 is CASSPEQGLAGNTIYF. CDR3 bases: TGTGCCAGCAGTCCGGAACAGGGTTTAGCTGGAAACACCATATATTTT.

The chain has TRBV9 and TRBJ2-2, with TRBD1 matching 7 bases. In germline, CDR1 is SGDLS, CDR2 YYNGEE. This CDR3 region has 13 residues. J lost 8 bases, V lost 4 bases, and 5 bases had no gene match. Here the CDR3 reads CASSPEGAGELFF. The DNA for the CDR3 is TGTGCCAGCAGCCCCGAGGGGGCGGGGGAGCTGTTTTTT.